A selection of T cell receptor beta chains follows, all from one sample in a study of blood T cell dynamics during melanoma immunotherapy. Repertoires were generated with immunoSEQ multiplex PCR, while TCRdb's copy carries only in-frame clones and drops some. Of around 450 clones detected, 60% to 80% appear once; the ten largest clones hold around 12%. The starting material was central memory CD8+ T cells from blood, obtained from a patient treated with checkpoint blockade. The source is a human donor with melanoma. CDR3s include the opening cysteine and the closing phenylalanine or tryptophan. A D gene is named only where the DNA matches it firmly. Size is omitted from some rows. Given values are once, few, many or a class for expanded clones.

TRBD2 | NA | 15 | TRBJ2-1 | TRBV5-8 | CASEIRLAYYNEQFF | TGTGCCAGCGAAATCCGACTAGCGTACTACAATGAGCAGTTCTTC
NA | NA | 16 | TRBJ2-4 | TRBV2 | CASKMFGEVGKNIQYF | TGTGCCAGCAAAATGTTCGGGGAAGTAGGCAAAAACATTCAGTACTTC
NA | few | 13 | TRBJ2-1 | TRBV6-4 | CASSDNSYNEQFF | TGTGCCAGCAGTGACAACTCCTACAATGAGCAGTTCTTC
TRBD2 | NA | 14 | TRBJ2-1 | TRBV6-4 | CASSEAGGYNEQFF | TGTGCCAGCAGTGAAGCGGGAGGCTACAATGAGCAGTTCTTC
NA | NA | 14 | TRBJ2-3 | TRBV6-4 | CASSAAGSTDTQYF | TGTGCCAGCAGTGCGGCAGGGAGCACAGATACGCAGTATTTT
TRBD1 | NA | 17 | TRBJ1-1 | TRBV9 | CASSAYAGTGGVTEAFF | TGTGCCAGCAGCGCATATGCCGGGACAGGGGGTGTCACTGAAGCTTTCTTT
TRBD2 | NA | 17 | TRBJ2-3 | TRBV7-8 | CASSFGTSGSTADTQYF | TGTGCCAGCAGCTTTGGGACTAGCGGGAGTACCGCAGATACGCAGTATTTT
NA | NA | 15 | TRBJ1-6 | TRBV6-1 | CASSPTLDSSKTLHF | TGTGCCAGCAGTCCAACCCTGGACAGCTCTAAAACCCTCCACTTT
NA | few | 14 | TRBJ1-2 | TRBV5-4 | CASSLGATDYGYTF | TGTGCCAGCAGCTTGGGGGCCACAGACTATGGCTACACCTTC
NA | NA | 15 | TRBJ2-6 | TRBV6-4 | CASSDEGVGANVLTF | TGTGCCAGCAGTGATGAGGGGGTTGGGGCCAACGTCCTGACTTTC
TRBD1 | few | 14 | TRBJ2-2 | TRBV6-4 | CASSDSTGAGELFF | TGTGCCAGCAGTGACTCGACAGGGGCCGGGGAGCTGTTTTTT
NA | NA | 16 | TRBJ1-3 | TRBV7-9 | CASSSSTSSSGNTIYF | TGTGCCAGCAGCTCGTCCACTTCGAGCTCTGGAAACACCATATATTTT
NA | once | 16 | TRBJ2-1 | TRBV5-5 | CASSLGLVISYNEQFF | TGTGCCAGCAGCTTGGGACTAGTGATTTCCTACAATGAGCAGTTCTTC
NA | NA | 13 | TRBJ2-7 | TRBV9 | CASSRTDTYEQYF | TGTGCCAGCAGTAGGACGGATACCTACGAGCAGTACTTC
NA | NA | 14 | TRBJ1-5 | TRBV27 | CASSLGTSGQPQHF | TGTGCCAGCAGTTTAGGGACCTCCGGTCAGCCCCAGCATTTT
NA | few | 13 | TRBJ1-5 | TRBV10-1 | CASSARNNQPQHF | TGCGCCAGCAGTGCGCGGAACAATCAGCCCCAGCATTTT
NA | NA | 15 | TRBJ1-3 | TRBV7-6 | CASSLTQTSGNTIYF | TGTGCCAGCAGCCTAACCCAAACCTCTGGAAACACCATATATTTT
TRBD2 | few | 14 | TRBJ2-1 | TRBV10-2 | CASSYSGSTDEQFF | TGCGCCAGCTCCTATAGCGGGAGTACCGATGAGCAGTTCTTC
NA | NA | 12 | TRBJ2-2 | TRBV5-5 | CASSLIVGELFF | TGTGCCAGCAGCTTGATTGTCGGGGAGCTGTTTTTT
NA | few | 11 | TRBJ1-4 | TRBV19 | CASSIGEKLFF | TGTGCCAGTAGTATCGGTGAAAAACTGTTTTTT
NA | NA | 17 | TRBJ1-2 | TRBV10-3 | CAISPFRGGEANYGYTF | TGTGCCATCAGTCCTTTCCGGGGGGGCGAGGCTAACTATGGCTACACCTTC
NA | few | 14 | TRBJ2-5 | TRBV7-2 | CASSPGASLETQYF | TGTGCCAGCAGCCCGGGTGCTAGTTTGGAGACCCAGTACTTC
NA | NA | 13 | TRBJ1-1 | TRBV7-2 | CASSVGHILEAFF | TGTGCCAGCAGCGTGGGACACATCCTTGAAGCTTTCTTT
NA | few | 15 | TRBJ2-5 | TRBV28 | CASSPQIQGSETQYF | TGTGCCAGCAGTCCTCAAATTCAGGGTTCGGAGACCCAGTACTTC
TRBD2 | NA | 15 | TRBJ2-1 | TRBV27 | CASSLIAGGSNEQFF | TGTGCCAGCAGTTTAATCGCGGGAGGGTCCAATGAGCAGTTCTTC
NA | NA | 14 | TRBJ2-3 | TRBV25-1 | CASSYSRPTDTQYF | TGTGCCAGCAGCTACAGTCGCCCAACAGATACGCAGTATTTT
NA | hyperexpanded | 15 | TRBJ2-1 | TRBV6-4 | CASSDSTQGSDEQFF | TGTGCCAGCAGTGACTCGACTCAGGGATCAGATGAGCAGTTCTTC
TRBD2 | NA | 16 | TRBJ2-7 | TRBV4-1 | CASSHQARTRYGEQYF | TGCGCCAGCAGCCACCAAGCCCGGACTAGATATGGCGAGCAGTACTTC
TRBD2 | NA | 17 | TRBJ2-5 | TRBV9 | CASSPPPTSAGGETQYF | TGTGCCAGCAGCCCTCCTCCGACTAGCGCGGGCGGAGAGACCCAGTACTTC
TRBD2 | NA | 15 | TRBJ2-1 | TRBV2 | CASSYSGRARDEQFF | TGTGCCAGCAGTTATAGCGGGAGGGCCCGGGATGAGCAGTTCTTC
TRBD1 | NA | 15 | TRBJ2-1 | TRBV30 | CAWSVMAGGYNEQFF | TGTGCCTGGAGTGTAATGGCAGGGGGCTACAATGAGCAGTTCTTC
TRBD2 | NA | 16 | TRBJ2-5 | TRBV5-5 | CASSLELAGGRETQYF | TGTGCCAGCAGCTTAGAACTAGCGGGAGGGCGAGAGACCCAGTACTTC
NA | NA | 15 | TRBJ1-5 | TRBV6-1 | CASSPSDEGGQPQHF | TGTGCCAGCAGTCCGAGCGACGAGGGGGGTCAGCCCCAGCATTTT
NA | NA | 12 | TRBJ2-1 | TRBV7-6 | CASSFTDNEQFF | TGTGCCAGCAGCTTCACAGACAATGAGCAGTTCTTC
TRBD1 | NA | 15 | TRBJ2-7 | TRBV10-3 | CVISESDRGYHEQYF | TGTGTCATCAGTGAGTCGGACAGGGGGTACCACGAGCAGTACTTC
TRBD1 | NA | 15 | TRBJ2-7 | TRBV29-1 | CSAVTGGADIDEQYF | TGCAGCGCCGTCACAGGGGGCGCAGATATAGACGAGCAGTACTTC
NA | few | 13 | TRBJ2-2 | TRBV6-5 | CASSSAGPGELFF | TGTGCCAGCAGTTCCGCGGGACCCGGGGAGCTGTTTTTT
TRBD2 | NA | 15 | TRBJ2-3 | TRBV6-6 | CASTSGTRDTDTQYF | TGTGCCAGCACCTCCGGGACTAGAGATACAGATACGCAGTATTTT
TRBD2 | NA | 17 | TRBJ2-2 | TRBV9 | CASSYLAGGPNTGELFF | TGTGCCAGCAGTTACCTAGCGGGAGGACCGAACACCGGGGAGCTGTTTTTT
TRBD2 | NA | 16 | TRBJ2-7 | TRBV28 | CASSLLGLVDSYEQYF | TGTGCCAGCAGTTTATTGGGACTAGTGGACTCCTACGAGCAGTACTTC
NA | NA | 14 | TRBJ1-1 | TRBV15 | CATSPFLLNTEAFF | TGTGCCACCAGCCCCTTTTTATTGAACACTGAAGCTTTCTTT
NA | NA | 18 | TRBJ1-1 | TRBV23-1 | CASSQKLAPTPGDTEAFF | TGCGCCAGCAGTCAAAAATTAGCTCCCACTCCGGGGGACACTGAAGCTTTCTTT
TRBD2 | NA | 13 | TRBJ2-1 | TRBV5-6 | CASSTGLHNEQFF | TGTGCCAGCAGCACGGGACTACACAATGAGCAGTTCTTC
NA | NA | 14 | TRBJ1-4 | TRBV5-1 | CASSVDTTNEKLFF | TGCGCCAGCAGCGTGGACACAACTAATGAAAAACTGTTTTTT
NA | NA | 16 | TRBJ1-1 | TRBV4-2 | CASSQEPRGGATEAFF | TGTGCCAGCAGCCAAGAGCCCCGCGGCGGGGCGACTGAAGCTTTCTTT
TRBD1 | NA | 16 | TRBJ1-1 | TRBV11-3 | CASSEHGQGARTEAFF | TGTGCCAGCAGCGAACACGGACAGGGGGCGAGGACTGAAGCTTTCTTT
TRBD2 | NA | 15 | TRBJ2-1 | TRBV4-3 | CASSQASGSYNEQFF | TGCGCCAGCAGCCAAGCTAGCGGCTCCTACAATGAGCAGTTCTTC
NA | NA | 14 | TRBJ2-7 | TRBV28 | CASSSFRAPYEQYF | TGTGCCAGCAGTTCGTTCAGGGCCCCCTACGAGCAGTACTTC
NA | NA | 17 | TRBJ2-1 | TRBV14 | CASSHRLGAEPKDGQFF | TGTGCCAGCAGCCACAGGTTGGGGGCCGAGCCCAAAGACGGGCAGTTCTTC
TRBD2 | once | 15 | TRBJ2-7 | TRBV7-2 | CASSFLGGRAYEQYF | TGTGCCAGCAGCTTCCTGGGCGGGAGGGCCTACGAGCAGTACTTC
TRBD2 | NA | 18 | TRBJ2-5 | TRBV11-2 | CASSWDPSGGRGLETQYF | TGTGCCAGCAGCTGGGACCCCTCGGGAGGGAGGGGGTTGGAGACCCAGTACTTC